This T cell receptor (beta chain) was retrieved from a study of shared clonotypes between healthy human individuals. Study as a whole: There were three CD4 naive, three CD4 memory, two CD8 naive and one CD8 memory plates per donor.

Findings and caveats of the study: Though the depth was large, rarefaction showed that sorted-subset sequencing was incomplete. Shared clonotypes across all four donors exceeded non-shared ones in generation probability.

Sequenced by immunoSEQ multiplex PCR; TCRdb stores in-frame clones only, minus some. The table includes 2 million to 2.5 million clones, approximately 93% detected once. This clone appeared a single time. Its target is unknown. Germline CDR1 SGHRS, CDR2 YFSETQ. This CDR3 contains 16 residues. Trimming shortened V by 4 bases and J by 2 bases, and 16 bases separated the two germline ends. This receptor was identified in a man between 18 and 35 years old in good health. Some clones in this sample may be carry-over from other donors' samples. Sequencing was performed on naive CD4+ T cells from PBMCs. Sample subset: CD45RA+ positively selected. The chain joins TRBV5-1 to TRBJ2-1; D is unresolved. The CDR3 DNA is TGCGCCAGCAGCCTGGTCTTGTCGGGTGCCTACAATGAGCAGTTCTTC. Translation: CASSLVLSGAYNEQFF.